These 25 T cell receptor beta chains were all obtained from the same sample, sequenced in a study of cytomegalovirus exposure and HLA in healthy donors. Primers included in the PCR were 60 Vbeta and 13 Jbeta primers. TCRdb's copy holds only in-frame clones and misses some; the assay was immunoSEQ multiplex PCR. The sample lists 130,000 to 150,000 clones, almost 80% seen once, with roughly 0.87% in the top ten. Sample: PBMCs. The origin of the receptors is a man aged 18 to 29 in good health and CMV-seronegative.

This clone was detected only a few times. The chain joins TRBV4-3 to TRBJ1-1; a weak D match, TRBD1 (5 bases). The CDR3 totals 13 residues. Germline CDR1 reads LGHNA; CDR2 reads YSLEER. V was trimmed by 1 base and J by 6 bases, leaving 9 bases between them. The CDR3 DNA is TGCGCCAGCAGCCAAGTTGGGGCACCTGAAGCTTTCTTT. Translation gives CASSQVGAPEAFF.

Notes on this clone: The junction and the germline gene differ at one end; a read error may be behind it. The chain carries TRBV7-9 and TRBJ2-7; D not resolved. CDR1 is SEHNR and CDR2 is FQNEAQ in the germline V gene (reference sequence). The CDR3 runs 11 residues. This CDR3 reads CSSSSQYEQYF. DNA for the CDR3: TGTTCCAGCAGCTCCCAATACGAGCAGTACTTC.

The chain has TRBV7-9 and TRBJ2-3; 7 bases line up with TRBD2. Germline CDR1 and CDR2: SEHNR and FQNEAQ (reference sequence). The CDR3 totals 16 residues. With V trimmed by 5 bases and J by 3 bases, 11 bases remained unmatched. CDR3 loop: CASSASLAVGTDTQYF. The CDR3 DNA reads as TGTGCCAGCAGCGCAAGTCTAGCGGTGGGAACAGATACGCAGTATTTT. Based on the CDR3 plus reference TRBV7-9 and TRBJ2-3, the full variable domain is DTGVSQNPRHKITKRGQNVTFRCDPISEHNRLYWYRQTLGQGPEFLTYFQNEAQLEKSRLLSDRFSAERPKGSFSTLEIQRTEQGDSAMYLCASSASLAVGTDTQYFGPGTRLTVL.

The count of this clone is one. V is TRBV7-2 and J is TRBJ2-7; perhaps TRBD2 as D (5 bases). Trimming shortened V by 4 bases and J by 2 bases, and 15 bases separated the two germline ends. Germline V lookup: CDR1 SGHTA, CDR2 FQGNSA. The CDR3 has 15 amino acids. The CDR3 loop reads CASSSNQRKPYEQYF. CDR3 coding DNA: TGTGCCAGCAGCTCGAATCAGCGGAAACCCTACGAGCAGTACTTC.

This sequence joins TRBV6-6 and TRBJ2-5; D uncertain. This CDR3 is 12 amino acids long. CDR1 is MNHNY and CDR2 is SVGAGI in the germline V gene (reference sequence). V gave up 5 bases and J gave up 5 bases, with 9 bases separating them. The CDR3 is CASSRTEETQYF. The CDR3 DNA follows: TGTGCCAGCAGTCGCACCGAGGAGACCCAGTACTTC.

V and J are TRBV25-1 and TRBJ1-6, with 7 bases aligning to TRBD1. The CDR3 consists of 15 residues. The germline V gene has CDR1 MGHDK and CDR2 SYGVNS. The junction had 6 bases not matched to a gene; V was cut back by 1 base and J by 9 bases. In nucleotides, the CDR3 is TGTGCCAGCAGTGAATCGGGCAGGGGGACTTCACCCCTCCACTTT. Its protein product is CASSESGRGTSPLHF.

A single count supports this clone. The chain uses TRBV5-1 and TRBJ1-6; 9 nucleotides agree with TRBD1. This CDR3 has 13 amino acids. The V gene's germline CDR1 is SGHRS and CDR2 YFSETQ. J was trimmed by 10 bases and V by 3 bases; bases with no gene match: 2. The CDR3 DNA reads TGCGCCAGCAGCTGGGACAGGGAATCACCCCTCCACTTT. Translation: CASSWDRESPLHF. The variable domain in full, with the rest retrieved from reference TRBV5-1 and TRBJ1-6, is KAGVTQTPRYLIKTRGQQVTLSCSPISGHRSVSWYQQTPGQGLQFLFEYFSETQRNKGNFPGRFSGRQFSNSRSEMNVSTLELGDSALYLCASSWDRESPLHFGNGTRLTVT.

The V call is TRBV21-1, the J call TRBJ1-3. TRBV21-1 is assigned pseudogene status. This CDR3 has 17 amino acids. The CDR3, as DNA: TGTGCCAGCAGCAAAGGAGATGGTCCGCGCTCTGGAAACACCATATATTTT. Residues: CASSKGDGPRSGNTIYF.

V usage is TRBV6-5 and J usage is TRBJ2-2; TRBD2 might be the D (5 bases). CDR3 length: 13 amino acids. Trimming left V 5 bases short and J 7 bases short, with 11 bases between. From germline, CDR1 is MNHEY and CDR2 SVGAGI. The CDR3 sequence: CASSPRVFGELFF. CDR3 in DNA: TGTGCCAGCAGTCCGAGGGTTTTCGGGGAGCTGTTTTTT.

The chain combines TRBV9 with TRBJ2-7; 7 bases are a match to TRBD1. The CDR3 length is 13 residues. V shed 4 bases and J 3 bases; nucleotides not matched to a gene: 4. CDR1 and CDR2 (germline): SGDLS, YYNGEE. Written as DNA, the CDR3 is TGTGCCAGCAGCCTAACAGGGGACTACGAGCAGTACTTC. Translation gives CASSLTGDYEQYF. The full variable domain, rest sourced from reference TRBV9 and TRBJ2-7, is DSGVTQTPKHLITATGQRVTLRCSPRSGDLSVYWYQQSLDQGLQFLIQYYNGEERAKGNILERFSAQQFPDLHSELNLSSLELGDSALYFCASSLTGDYEQYFGPGTRLTVT.

This clone was seen once. This sequence joins TRBV4-3 and TRBJ2-7; 10 bases match TRBD1. This CDR3 is 15 amino acids long. The J segment lost 5 bases and the V segment lost 0 bases, leaving 4 bases of the junction unmatched. Germline V gene lookup returns CDR1 LGHNA and CDR2 YSLEER. This chain's CDR3 is CASSQEDRGADEQYF. CDR3 nucleotides: TGCGCCAGCAGCCAAGAGGACAGGGGGGCGGACGAGCAGTACTTC.

The chain recombines TRBV6-1 with TRBJ1-6; D gene unclear. V was cut by 3 bases and J by 9 bases, with 18 bases left in between. This CDR3 has 16 amino acids. Germline V gene sequence: CDR1 MNHNS, CDR2 SASEGT. CDR3 amino acids: CASSDPAREGGSPLHF. DNA for the CDR3: TGTGCCAGCAGTGATCCCGCGAGAGAGGGTGGTTCACCCCTCCACTTT.

About this clone itself: One junction end does not reproduce the germline sequence, and a read error may be involved. The chain employs TRBV7-9 and TRBJ1-2, with 10 positions matching TRBD1. The CDR3 covers 13 residues. Germline assignment: CDR1 SEHNR and CDR2 FQNEAQ (reference sequence). The CDR3 spells CSSSGQGDYGYTF. The CDR3 DNA sequence: TGTTCCAGCAGCGGACAGGGGGACTATGGCTACACCTTC.

The gene calls are TRBV19 and TRBJ2-7; D not resolved. Trimming took 10 bases from V and 1 from J, leaving 14 bases between them. CDR1 and CDR2 (germline): LNHDA, SQIVND (reference sequence). This CDR3 has 13 amino acids. The chain's CDR3 is CATAPGRSYEQYF. CDR3 coding DNA: TGTGCCACCGCCCCGGGTCGGTCCTACGAGCAGTACTTC.

This clone was found once. This rearrangement joins TRBV18 to TRBJ2-1, with a possible D match to TRBD1 (6 bases). The CDR3 has 13 amino acids. Trimming removed 6 bases at V and 4 bases at J, with 10 bases between. Germline V gives CDR1 KGHSH, CDR2 LQKENI. The CDR3 DNA follows: TGTGCCAGCTCCCATGACAGGTACAATGAGCAGTTCTTC. Protein: CASSHDRYNEQFF.

This clone was picked up a small number of times. Other nucleotide sequences from this sample produce the same CDR3. The V gene is TRBV27, the J gene TRBJ1-4; TRBD1 might be the D (5 bases). V was trimmed by 0 bases and J by 7 bases, leaving 12 bases between them. Germline CDR1 and CDR2: MNHEY and SMNVEV (reference sequence). CDR3 size: 15 residues. DNA of the CDR3: TGTGCCAGCAGTTTATCGAACAGGTTCGGTGAAAAACTGTTTTTT. Translation: CASSLSNRFGEKLFF.

The rearrangement uses TRBV10-3 and TRBJ2-2, with 7 bases identical to TRBD1. CDR3 size: 14 residues. Germline V gene sequence: CDR1 ENHRY, CDR2 SYGVKD. Trimming took 11 bases from V and 7 from J; bases not matched to a gene: 13. For the CDR3, the DNA is TGTGCCGCCAATGACAGGGACAAGAACGGGGAGCTGTTTTTT. It specifies CAANDRDKNGELFF.

The chain links TRBV4-3 to TRBJ1-2, with a weak D call TRBD1 (6 bases). This CDR3 comprises 15 residues. Trimming took 0 bases from V and 0 from J, leaving 8 bases between them. Germline CDR1 is LGHNA and CDR2 is YSLEER. The CDR3 DNA is TGCGCCAGCAGCCAAGATGGACAGTCTAACTATGGCTACACCTTC. It translates to CASSQDGQSNYGYTF.

This clone appeared once. The chain has TRBV19 and TRBJ1-5; maybe TRBD1 (6 bases). From germline, CDR1 is LNHDA and CDR2 SQIVND (reference sequence). This CDR3 spans 13 amino acids. The germline V and J ends were trimmed by 4 bases and 3 bases, with 7 bases remaining between them. The CDR3 nucleotides are TGTGCCAGTAGTACAGGGGACAATCAGCCCCAGCATTTT. This sequence encodes CASSTGDNQPQHF.

As regards this clone: The junction departs from the called germline gene at one end, perhaps through a read error. The J gene is TRBJ1-3, the V gene TRBV13; 7 nucleotides align to TRBD1. The CDR3 spans 15 residues. From germline, CDR1 is PRHDT and CDR2 FYEKMQ (reference sequence). The CDR3 DNA is TGTGCCAGCAGCATAGGGACAGCCTCTGGAAACACCATATATTTT. Translated, it gives CASSIGTASGNTIYF.

The V and J genes are TRBV30 and TRBJ1-2, with D perhaps matching TRBD1 (5 bases). V was trimmed by 2 bases and J by 7 bases, leaving 23 bases between them. CDR1 is GTSNPN and CDR2 is SVGIG in the germline V gene (reference sequence). The CDR3 is 16 amino acids. CDR3 DNA sequence: TGTGCCTGGAGTCCTTATTATAACGACAGAGTCGGTGGCTACACCTTC. It codes for CAWSPYYNDRVGGYTF.

This chain joins TRBV11-2 and TRBJ1-1, with D hard to call. The CDR3 is 15 amino acids. V was trimmed by 1 base and J by 0 bases, leaving 9 bases between them. The V gene's germline CDR1 is SGHAT and CDR2 FQNNGV. CDR3 protein: CASSLGRALNTEAFF. The DNA for the CDR3 is TGTGCCAGCAGCTTAGGGAGGGCCTTGAACACTGAAGCTTTCTTT.

This chain uses TRBV6-1 with TRBJ1-1; 7 bases are a match to TRBD1. The J segment lost 7 bases and the V segment lost 7 bases, leaving 6 bases of the junction unmatched. Germline V gene sequence: CDR1 MNHNS, CDR2 SASEGT. CDR3 size: 12 residues. The CDR3 DNA sequence: TGTGCCAGCACTCACAGGGGCCGTGAAGCTTTCTTT. Amino acids: CASTHRGREAFF.

V is TRBV7-3 and J is TRBJ1-2, with D perhaps TRBD1 (6 bases). V shed 3 bases and J shed 4 bases, with 9 bases lying between them. The germline CDR1 and CDR2 sequences are SGHTA and FQGTGA. CDR3 length equals 13 residues. The CDR3: CASSLSTGYGYTF. The CDR3 DNA reads TGTGCCAGCAGCTTGTCGACAGGCTATGGCTACACCTTC.

V is TRBV9 and J is TRBJ1-3; no clear D gene. This CDR3 is built from 12 residues. Germline loops: CDR1 SGDLS, CDR2 YYNGEE. Trimming cost V 7 bases and J 0 bases, with 5 bases left between them. The CDR3 reads CASGPSGNTIYF. CDR3 nucleotide sequence: TGTGCCAGCGGCCCCTCTGGAAACACCATATATTTT.